This paragraph reports one TCR beta chain. What it recognizes is unknown. J lost 6 bases, V lost 7 bases, and 12 bases had no gene match. The germline CDR1 and CDR2 sequences are LNHDA and SQIVND (reference sequence). The CDR3 runs to 15 residues. This sample was included in a study of Graves' ophthalmopathy and Graves' hyperthyroidism. General study points: A model of 13 signatures distinguished ophthalmopathy from stable hyperthyroidism at less than 90% sensitivity and about 80% specificity.

CDR3 regions of TCR beta were amplified from RNA transcripts. HTBI-primed first-round RT-PCR preceded second-round multiplex PCR. TCRdb passed the multiplex PCR reads through MiXCR, listing each CDR3 protein once. The table includes about 740,000 distinct CDR3 sequences, 40% detected once. Ophthalmopathy donors were characterized by moderate-to-severe activity, CAS of at least 3, NOSPECS of at least 4, and duration under 3 months. The authors diagnosed from clinical symptoms, serum thyroxine, TRAb, thyroid ultrasound and orbital computed tomography. PBMCs were density-gradient isolated from around 11 ml fresh blood.

The J gene is TRBJ1-5, the V gene TRBV19; the match to TRBD1 covers 7 bases. The clonotype comes from an adult man with Graves' ophthalmopathy. Specimen: peripheral blood. Here the CDR3 reads CASNPTGSKGQPQHF. CDR3 coding DNA: TGTGCCAGTAACCCGACAGGGTCGAAAGGTCAGCCCCAGCATTTT.